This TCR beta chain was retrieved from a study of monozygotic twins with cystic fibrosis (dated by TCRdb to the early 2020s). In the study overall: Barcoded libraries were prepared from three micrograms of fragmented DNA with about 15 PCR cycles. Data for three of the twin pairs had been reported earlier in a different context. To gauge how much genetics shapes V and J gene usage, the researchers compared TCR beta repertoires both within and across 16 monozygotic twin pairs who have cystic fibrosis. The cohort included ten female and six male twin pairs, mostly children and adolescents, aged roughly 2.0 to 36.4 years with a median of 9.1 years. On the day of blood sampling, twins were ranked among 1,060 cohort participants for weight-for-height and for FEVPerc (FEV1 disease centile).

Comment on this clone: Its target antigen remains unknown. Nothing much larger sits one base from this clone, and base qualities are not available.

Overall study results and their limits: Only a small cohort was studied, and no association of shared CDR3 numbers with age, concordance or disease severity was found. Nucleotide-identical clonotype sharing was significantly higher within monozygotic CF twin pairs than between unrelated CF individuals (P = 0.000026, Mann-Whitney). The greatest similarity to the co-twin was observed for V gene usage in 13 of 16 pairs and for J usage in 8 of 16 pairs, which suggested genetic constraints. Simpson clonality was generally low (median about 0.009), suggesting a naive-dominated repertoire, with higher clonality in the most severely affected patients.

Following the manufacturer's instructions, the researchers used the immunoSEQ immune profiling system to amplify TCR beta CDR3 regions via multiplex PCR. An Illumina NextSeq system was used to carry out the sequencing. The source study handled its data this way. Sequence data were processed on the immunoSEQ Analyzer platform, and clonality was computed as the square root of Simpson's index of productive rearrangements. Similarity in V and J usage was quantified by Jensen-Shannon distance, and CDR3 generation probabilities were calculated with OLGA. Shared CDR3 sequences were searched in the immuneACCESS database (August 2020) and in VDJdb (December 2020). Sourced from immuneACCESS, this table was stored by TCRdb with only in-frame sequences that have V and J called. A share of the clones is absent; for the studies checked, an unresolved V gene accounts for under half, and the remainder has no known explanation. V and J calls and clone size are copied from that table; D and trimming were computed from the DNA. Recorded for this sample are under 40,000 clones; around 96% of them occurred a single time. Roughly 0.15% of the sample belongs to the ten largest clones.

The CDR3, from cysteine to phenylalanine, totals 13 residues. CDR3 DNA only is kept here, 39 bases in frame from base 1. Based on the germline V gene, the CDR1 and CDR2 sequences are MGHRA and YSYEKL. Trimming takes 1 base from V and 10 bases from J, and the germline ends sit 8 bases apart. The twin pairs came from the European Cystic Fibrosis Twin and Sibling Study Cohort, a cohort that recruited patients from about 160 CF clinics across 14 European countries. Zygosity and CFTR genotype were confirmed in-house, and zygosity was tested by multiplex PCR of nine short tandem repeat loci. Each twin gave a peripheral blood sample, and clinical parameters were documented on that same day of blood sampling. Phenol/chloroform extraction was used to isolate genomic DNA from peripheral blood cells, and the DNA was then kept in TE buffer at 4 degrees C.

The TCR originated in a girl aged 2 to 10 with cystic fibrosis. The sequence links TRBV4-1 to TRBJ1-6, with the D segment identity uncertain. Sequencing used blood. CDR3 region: CASSQVRGSPLHF. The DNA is TGCGCCAGCAGCCAAGTACGCGGATCACCCCTCCACTTT.